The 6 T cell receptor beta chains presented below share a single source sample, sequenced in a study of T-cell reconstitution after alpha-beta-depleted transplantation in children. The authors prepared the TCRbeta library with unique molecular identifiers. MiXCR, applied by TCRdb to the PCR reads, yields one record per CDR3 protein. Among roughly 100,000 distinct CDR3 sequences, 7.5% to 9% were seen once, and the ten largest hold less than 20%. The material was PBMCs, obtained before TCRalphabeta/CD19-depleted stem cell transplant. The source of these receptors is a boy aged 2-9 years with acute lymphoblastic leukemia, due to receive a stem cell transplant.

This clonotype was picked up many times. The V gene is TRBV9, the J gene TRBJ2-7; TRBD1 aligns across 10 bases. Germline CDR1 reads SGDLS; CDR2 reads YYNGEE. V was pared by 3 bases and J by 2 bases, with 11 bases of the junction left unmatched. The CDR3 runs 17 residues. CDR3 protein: CASSDPSGDRGPYEQYF. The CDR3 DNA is TGTGCCAGCAGCGACCCTTCGGGGGACAGGGGACCCTACGAGCAGTACTTC.

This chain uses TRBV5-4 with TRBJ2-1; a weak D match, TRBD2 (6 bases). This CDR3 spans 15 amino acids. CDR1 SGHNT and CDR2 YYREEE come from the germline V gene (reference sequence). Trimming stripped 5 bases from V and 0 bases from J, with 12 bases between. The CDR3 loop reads CASRARGRSYNEQFF. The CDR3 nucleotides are TGTGCCAGCAGAGCGCGGGGTCGCTCCTACAATGAGCAGTTCTTC.

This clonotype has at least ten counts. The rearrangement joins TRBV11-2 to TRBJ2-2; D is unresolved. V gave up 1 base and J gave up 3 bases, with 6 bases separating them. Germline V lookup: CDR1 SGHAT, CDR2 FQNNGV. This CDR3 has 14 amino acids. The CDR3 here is CASSLGAHTGELFF. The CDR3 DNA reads TGTGCCAGCAGCTTAGGGGCTCACACCGGGGAGCTGTTTTTT.

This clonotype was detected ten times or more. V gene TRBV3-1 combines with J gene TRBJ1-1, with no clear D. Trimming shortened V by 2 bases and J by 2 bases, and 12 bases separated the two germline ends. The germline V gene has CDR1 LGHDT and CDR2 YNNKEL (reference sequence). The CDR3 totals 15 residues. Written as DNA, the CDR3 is TGTGCCAGCAGCCAAAGGCTGAACAGAAACACTGAAGCTTTCTTT. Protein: CASSQRLNRNTEAFF.

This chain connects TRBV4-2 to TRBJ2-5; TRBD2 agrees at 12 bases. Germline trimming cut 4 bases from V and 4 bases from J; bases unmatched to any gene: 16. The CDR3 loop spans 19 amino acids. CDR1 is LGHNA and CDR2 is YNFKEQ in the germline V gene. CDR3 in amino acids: CASSLTLAGGPEDLETQYF. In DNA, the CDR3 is TGTGCCAGCAGCCTTACCCTAGCGGGGGGGCCCGAGGACTTAGAGACCCAGTACTTC.

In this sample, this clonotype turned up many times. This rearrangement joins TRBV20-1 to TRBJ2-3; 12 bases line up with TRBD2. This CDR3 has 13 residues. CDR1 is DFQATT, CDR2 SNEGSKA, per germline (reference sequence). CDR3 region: CRRLAGGPDTQYF. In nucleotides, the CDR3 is TGCAGGCGCCTAGCGGGGGGGCCGGATACGCAGTATTTT.